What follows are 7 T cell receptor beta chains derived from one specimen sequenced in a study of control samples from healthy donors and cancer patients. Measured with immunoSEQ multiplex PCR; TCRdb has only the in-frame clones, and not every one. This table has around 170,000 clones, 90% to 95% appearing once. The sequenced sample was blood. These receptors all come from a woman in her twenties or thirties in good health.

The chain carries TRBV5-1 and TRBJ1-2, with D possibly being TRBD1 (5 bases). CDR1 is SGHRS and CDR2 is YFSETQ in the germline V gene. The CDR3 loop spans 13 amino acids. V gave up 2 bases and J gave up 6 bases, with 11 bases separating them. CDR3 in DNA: TGCGCCAGCAGCTTCGGGCAGGGTGATGGCTACACCTTC. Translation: CASSFGQGDGYTF.

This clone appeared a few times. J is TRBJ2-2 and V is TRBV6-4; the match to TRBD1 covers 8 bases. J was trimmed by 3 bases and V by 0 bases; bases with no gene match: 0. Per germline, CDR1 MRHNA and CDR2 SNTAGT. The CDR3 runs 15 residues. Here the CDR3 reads CASSDSDRDTGELFF. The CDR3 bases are TGTGCCAGCAGTGACTCGGACAGGGACACCGGGGAGCTGTTTTTT.

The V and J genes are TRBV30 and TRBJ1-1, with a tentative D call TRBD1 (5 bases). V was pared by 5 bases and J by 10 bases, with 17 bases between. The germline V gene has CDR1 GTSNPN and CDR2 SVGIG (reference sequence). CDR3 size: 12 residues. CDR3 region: CAWAEGWARAFF. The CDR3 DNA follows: TGTGCCTGGGCGGAGGGGTGGGCGCGAGCTTTCTTT.

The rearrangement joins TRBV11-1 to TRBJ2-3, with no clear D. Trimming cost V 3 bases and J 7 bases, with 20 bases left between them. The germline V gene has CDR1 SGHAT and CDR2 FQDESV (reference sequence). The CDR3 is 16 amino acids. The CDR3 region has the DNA TGTGCCAGCAGCTTGACCCCCTCCAGGACGCCGAATACGCAGTATTTT. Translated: CASSLTPSRTPNTQYF.

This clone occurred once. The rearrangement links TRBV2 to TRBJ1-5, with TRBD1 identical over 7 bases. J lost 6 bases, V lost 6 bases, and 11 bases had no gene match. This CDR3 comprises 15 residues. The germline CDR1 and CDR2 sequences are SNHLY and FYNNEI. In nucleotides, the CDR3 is TGTGCCAGCAGCACCGACAGGGAGGTGTCTCAGCCCCAGCATTTT. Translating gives CASSTDREVSQPQHF.

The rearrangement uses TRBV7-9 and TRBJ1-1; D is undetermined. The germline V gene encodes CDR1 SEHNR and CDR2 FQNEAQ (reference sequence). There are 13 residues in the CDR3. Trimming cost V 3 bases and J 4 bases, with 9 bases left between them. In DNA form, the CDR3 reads TGTGCCAGCAGCTTGTTGACGGGCACTGAAGCTTTCTTT. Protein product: CASSLLTGTEAFF.

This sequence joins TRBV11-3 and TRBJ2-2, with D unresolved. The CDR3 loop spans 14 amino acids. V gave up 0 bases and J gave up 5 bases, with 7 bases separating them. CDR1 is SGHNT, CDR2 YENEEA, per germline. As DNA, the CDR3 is TGTGCCAGCAGCTTAGATTCCAATACCGGGGAGCTGTTTTTT. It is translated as CASSLDSNTGELFF.